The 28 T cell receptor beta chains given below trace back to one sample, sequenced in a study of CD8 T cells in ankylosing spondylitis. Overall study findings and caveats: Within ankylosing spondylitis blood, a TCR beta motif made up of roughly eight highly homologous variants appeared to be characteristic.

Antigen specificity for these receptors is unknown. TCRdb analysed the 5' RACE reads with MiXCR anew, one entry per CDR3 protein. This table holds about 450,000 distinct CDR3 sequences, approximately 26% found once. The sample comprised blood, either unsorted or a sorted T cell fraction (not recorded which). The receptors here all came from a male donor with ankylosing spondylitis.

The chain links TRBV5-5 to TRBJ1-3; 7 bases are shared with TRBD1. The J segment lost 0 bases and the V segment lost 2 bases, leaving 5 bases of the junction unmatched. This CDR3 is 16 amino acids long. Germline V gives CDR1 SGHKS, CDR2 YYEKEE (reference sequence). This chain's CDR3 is CASSFSGTASGNTIYF. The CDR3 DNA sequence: TGTGCCAGCAGCTTCTCCGGGACAGCCTCTGGAAACACCATATATTTT. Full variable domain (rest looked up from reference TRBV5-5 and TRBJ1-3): DAGVTQSPTHLIKTRGQQVTLRCSPISGHKSVSWYQQVLGQGPQFIFQYYEKEERGRGNFPDRFSARQFPNYSSELNVNALLLGDSALYLCASSFSGTASGNTIYFGEGSWLTVV.

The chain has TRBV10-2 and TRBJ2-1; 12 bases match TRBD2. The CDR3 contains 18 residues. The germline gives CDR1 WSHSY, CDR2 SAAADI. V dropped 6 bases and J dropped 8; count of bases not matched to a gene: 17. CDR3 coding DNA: TGCGCCAGCAGGGAATTAGTCCTAGCGGGAGGGCCCAGCGATGAGCAGTTCTTC. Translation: CASRELVLAGGPSDEQFF.

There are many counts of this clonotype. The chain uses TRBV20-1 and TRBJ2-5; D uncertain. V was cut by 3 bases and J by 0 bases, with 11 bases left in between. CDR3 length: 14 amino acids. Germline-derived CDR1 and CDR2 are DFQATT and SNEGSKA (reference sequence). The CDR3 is CSASAPRDQETQYF. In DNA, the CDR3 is TGCAGTGCTAGTGCCCCCCGGGACCAAGAGACCCAGTACTTC.

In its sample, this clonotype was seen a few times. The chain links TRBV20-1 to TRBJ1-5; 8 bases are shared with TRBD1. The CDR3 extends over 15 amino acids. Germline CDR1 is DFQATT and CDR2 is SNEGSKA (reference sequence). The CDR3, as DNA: TGCAGCACTCTCGGACAGGGAGAGGGCAATCAGCCCCAGCATTTT. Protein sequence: CSTLGQGEGNQPQHF.

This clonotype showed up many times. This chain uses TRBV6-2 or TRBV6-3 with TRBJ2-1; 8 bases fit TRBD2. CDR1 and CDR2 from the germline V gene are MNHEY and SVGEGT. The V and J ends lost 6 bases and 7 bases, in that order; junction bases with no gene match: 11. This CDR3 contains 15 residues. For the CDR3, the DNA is TGTGCCAGCAGACCCTCGGGAGGGGTGGGTAATGAGCAGTTCTTC. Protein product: CASRPSGGVGNEQFF.

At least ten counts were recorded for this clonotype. Here the CDR3 DNA reads TGTGCCAGCAGTACTCAGGGGAACACTGAAGCTTTCTTT. Translating it yields CASSTQGNTEAFF. This chain uses TRBV12-3 or TRBV12-4 with TRBJ1-1; D might be TRBD1 (5 bases). This CDR3 contains 13 residues. V lost 5 bases and J 1 base, leaving 8 bases between the germline ends.

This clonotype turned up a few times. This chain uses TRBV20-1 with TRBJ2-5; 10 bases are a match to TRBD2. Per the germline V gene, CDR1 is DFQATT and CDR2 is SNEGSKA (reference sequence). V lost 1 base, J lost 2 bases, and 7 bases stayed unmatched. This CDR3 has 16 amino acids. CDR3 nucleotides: TGCAGTGCTAGAGTTGCGGCTAGCGGGAGACAAGAGACCCAGTACTTC. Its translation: CSARVAASGRQETQYF.

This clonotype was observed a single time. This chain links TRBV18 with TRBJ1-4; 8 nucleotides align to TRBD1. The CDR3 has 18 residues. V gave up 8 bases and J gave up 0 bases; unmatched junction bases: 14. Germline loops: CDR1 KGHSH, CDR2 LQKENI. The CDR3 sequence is CASLRTPGQVATNEKLFF. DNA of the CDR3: TGTGCCAGCCTCCGGACTCCGGGACAGGTTGCAACTAATGAAAAACTGTTTTTT.

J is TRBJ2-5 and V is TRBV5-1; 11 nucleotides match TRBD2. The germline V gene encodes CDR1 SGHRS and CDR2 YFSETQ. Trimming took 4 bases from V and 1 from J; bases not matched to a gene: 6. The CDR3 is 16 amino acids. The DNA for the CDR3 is TGCGCCAGCAGCCGGGGACTAGCGGAAACCCAAGAGACCCAGTACTTC. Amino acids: CASSRGLAETQETQYF.

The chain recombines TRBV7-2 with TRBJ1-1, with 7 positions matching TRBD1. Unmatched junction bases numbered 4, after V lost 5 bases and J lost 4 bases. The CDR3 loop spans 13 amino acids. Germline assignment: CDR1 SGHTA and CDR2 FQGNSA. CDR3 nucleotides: TGTGCCAGCAGCAGGGACAGCCTCACTGAAGCTTTCTTT. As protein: CASSRDSLTEAFF.

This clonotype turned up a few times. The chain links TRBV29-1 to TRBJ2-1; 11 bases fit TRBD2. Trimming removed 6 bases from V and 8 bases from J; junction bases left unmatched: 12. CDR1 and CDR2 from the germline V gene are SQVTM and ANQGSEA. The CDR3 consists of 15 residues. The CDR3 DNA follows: TGCAGCGTCCCTACGGGGGCTAGCGGGAGGTATGAGCAGTTCTTC. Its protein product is CSVPTGASGRYEQFF.

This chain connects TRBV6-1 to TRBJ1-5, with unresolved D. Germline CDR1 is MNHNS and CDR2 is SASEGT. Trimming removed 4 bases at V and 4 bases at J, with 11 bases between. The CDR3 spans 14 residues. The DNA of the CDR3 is TGTGCCAGCAGTGGTACAGCCTCGAATCAGCCCCAGCATTTT. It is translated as CASSGTASNQPQHF.

In DNA form, the CDR3 reads TGCAGTGCTAGATCCGGACAGGGCCTGGCAGATACGCAGTATTTT. Protein sequence: CSARSGQGLADTQYF. The chain has TRBV20-1 and TRBJ2-3; 8 bases align to TRBD1. This CDR3 spans 15 amino acids. Looked up from germline, CDR1 is DFQATT and CDR2 is SNEGSKA (reference sequence). Germline trimming cut 2 bases from V and 4 bases from J; bases unmatched to any gene: 8.

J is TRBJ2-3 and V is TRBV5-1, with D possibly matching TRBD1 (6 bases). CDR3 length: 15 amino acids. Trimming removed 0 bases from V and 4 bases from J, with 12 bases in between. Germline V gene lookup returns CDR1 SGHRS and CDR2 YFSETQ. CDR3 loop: CASSLGGQRADTQYF. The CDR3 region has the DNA TGCGCCAGCAGCTTGGGAGGACAGAGGGCAGATACGCAGTATTTT.

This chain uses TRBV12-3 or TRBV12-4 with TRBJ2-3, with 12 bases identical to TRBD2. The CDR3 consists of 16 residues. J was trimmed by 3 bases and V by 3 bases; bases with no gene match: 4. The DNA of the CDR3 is TGTGCCAGCAGTTTGACTAGCGGGAGACAGACAGATACGCAGTATTTT. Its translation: CASSLTSGRQTDTQYF.

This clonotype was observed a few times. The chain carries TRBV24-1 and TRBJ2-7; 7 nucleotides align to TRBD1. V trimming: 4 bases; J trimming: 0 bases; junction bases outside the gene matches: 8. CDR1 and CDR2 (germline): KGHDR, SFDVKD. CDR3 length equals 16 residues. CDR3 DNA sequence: TGTGCCACCAGTGAAACAGGACAGGCCAGCTCCTACGAGCAGTACTTC. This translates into CATSETGQASSYEQYF.

The CDR3 loop is CASSLGSETRSYSGNTIYF. The CDR3 DNA reads TGCGCCAGCAGCTTGGGATCCGAGACAAGAAGTTACTCTGGAAACACCATATATTTT. The chain carries TRBV5-1 and TRBJ1-3; unclear D gene. CDR1 and CDR2 from the germline V gene are SGHRS and YFSETQ. V was clipped by 0 bases and J by 0 bases, with 19 bases between them. The CDR3 is made up of 19 amino acids.

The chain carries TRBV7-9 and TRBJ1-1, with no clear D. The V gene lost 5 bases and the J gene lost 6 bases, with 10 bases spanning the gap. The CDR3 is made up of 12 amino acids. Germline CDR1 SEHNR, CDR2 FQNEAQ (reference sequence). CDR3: CASSAGLAEAFF. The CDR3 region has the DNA TGTGCCAGCAGCGCTGGGTTGGCTGAAGCTTTCTTT.

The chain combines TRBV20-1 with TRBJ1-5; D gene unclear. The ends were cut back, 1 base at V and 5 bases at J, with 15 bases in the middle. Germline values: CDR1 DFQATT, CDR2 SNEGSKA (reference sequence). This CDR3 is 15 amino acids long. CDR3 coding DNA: TGCAGTGCTAGAGGTGACAAGGAGGGCCATCAGCCCCAGCATTTT. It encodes CSARGDKEGHQPQHF.

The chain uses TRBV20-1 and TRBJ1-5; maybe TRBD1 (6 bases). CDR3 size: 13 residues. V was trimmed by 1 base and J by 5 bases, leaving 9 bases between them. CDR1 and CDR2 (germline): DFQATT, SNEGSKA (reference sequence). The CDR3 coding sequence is TGCAGTGCTAGAGTCACAGGGTATCAGCCCCAGCATTTT. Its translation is CSARVTGYQPQHF.

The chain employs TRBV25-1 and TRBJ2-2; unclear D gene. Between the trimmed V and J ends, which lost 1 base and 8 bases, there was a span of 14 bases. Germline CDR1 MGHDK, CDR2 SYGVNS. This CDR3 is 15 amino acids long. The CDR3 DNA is TGTGCCAGCAGTGAATCAAGGAGCCTCGGAGGGGAGCTGTTTTTT. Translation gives CASSESRSLGGELFF.

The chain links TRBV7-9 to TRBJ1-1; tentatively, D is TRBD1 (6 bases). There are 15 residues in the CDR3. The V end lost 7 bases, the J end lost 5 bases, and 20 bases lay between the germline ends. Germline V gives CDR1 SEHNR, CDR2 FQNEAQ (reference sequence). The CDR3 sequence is CASTLQGPLKTEAFF. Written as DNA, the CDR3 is TGTGCCAGCACCCTACAGGGACCGCTAAAGACTGAAGCTTTCTTT. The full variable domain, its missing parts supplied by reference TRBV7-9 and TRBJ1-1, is DTGVSQNPRHKITKRGQNVTFRCDPISEHNRLYWYRQTLGQGPEFLTYFQNEAQLEKSRLLSDRFSAERPKGSFSTLEIQRTEQGDSAMYLCASTLQGPLKTEAFFGQGTRLTVV.

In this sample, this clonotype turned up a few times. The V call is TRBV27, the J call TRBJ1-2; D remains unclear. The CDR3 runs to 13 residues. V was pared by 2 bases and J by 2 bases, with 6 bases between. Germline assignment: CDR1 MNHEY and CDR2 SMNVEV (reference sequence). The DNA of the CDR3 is TGTGCCAGCAGTTTAAGCCCCAACTATGGCTACACCTTC. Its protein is CASSLSPNYGYTF.

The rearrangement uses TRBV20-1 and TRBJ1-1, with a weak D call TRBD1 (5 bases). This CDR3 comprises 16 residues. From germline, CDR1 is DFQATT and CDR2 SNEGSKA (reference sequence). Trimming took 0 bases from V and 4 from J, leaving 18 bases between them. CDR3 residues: CSARDRGTGGFTEAFF. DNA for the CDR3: TGCAGTGCTAGAGATCGGGGGACTGGAGGGTTCACTGAAGCTTTCTTT.

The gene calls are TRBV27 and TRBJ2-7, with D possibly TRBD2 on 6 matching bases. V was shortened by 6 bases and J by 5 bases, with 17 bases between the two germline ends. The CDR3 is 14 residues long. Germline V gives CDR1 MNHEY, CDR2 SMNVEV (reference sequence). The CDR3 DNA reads TGTGCCAGCAGGGGGTTACCGGAGCGGGACGAGCAGTACTTC. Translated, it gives CASRGLPERDEQYF.

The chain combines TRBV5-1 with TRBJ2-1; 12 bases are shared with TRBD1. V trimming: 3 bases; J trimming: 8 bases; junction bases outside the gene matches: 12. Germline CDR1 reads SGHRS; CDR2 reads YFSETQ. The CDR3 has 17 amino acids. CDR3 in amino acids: CASSSYFGTGGGDEQFF. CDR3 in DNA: TGCGCCAGCAGCTCATACTTTGGGACAGGGGGCGGCGATGAGCAGTTCTTC.

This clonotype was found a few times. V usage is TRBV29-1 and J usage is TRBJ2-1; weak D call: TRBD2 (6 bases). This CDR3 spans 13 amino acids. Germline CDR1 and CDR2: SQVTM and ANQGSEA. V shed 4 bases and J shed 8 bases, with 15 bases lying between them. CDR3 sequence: CSVVVGGGDEQFF. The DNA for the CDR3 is TGCAGCGTTGTTGTGGGAGGTGGGGATGAGCAGTTCTTC.

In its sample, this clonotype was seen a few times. The CDR3 DNA follows: TGCAGTGCTAGAGATCATACCGGAGGCTCTTACAATGAGCAGTTCTTC. Translation: CSARDHTGGSYNEQFF. This rearrangement joins TRBV20-1 to TRBJ2-1; D is perhaps TRBD2 (5 bases). The germline V gene encodes CDR1 DFQATT and CDR2 SNEGSKA (reference sequence). Trimming stripped 0 bases from V and 4 bases from J, with 16 bases between. This CDR3 comprises 16 residues.